The 11 T cell receptor beta chains in this list originate from one sample, sequenced in a study of shared clonotypes between healthy human individuals. Clones were read by immunoSEQ multiplex PCR, and TCRdb kept only the in-frame ones, dropping some. Of about 1.1 million clones listed, roughly 80% were seen once; the top ten hold almost 0.9%. Sequenced: memory CD4+ T cells from PBMCs. Documented subset: CD45RA-negative fraction. The receptors come from a man younger than 35 in good health. Some clones in this sample may be carry-over from other donors' samples.

This clone was detected once. A far bigger clonotype differs at one base, so this is likely a read error. The V call is TRBV7-9, the J call TRBJ2-7; 8 bases align to TRBD1. V trimming: 0 bases; J trimming: 1 base; junction bases outside the gene matches: 14. The CDR3 sequence is 19 residues long. In germline, CDR1 is SEHNR, CDR2 FQNEAQ (reference sequence). The CDR3 nucleotides are TGTGCCAGCAGCTTAGCGGCGAGAACAGGGGGACTGGGGTCCTACGAGCAGTACTTC. It encodes CASSLAARTGGLGSYEQYF.

Notes on this clone: Additional DNA sequences in this sample encode the identical CDR3. The gene calls are TRBV11-3 and TRBJ1-1; D uncertain. V was cut by 1 base and J by 0 bases, with 3 bases left in between. From germline, CDR1 is SGHNT and CDR2 YENEEA. The CDR3 spans 13 residues. DNA for the CDR3: TGTGCCAGCAGCTTAGGGCTGAACACTGAAGCTTTCTTT. This codes for CASSLGLNTEAFF.

V and J are TRBV5-4 and TRBJ1-4; 8 nucleotides agree with TRBD1. The junction had 10 bases not matched to a gene; V was cut back by 4 bases and J by 5 bases. The CDR3 totals 16 residues. Germline V CDR1 and CDR2: SGHNT, YYREEE (reference sequence). CDR3 nucleotides: TGTGCCAGCAGCGAGGGGATTGGGACAGGCAATGAAAAACTGTTTTTT. Its protein product is CASSEGIGTGNEKLFF.

V gene TRBV10-3 combines with J gene TRBJ2-7; D perhaps matches TRBD2 (5 bases). The V and J ends lost 5 bases and 3 bases respectively, with 14 bases between them. The CDR3 contains 14 residues. The germline CDR1 and CDR2 sequences are ENHRY and SYGVKD. In DNA form, the CDR3 reads TGTGCCATCAGTAGCGGAAAACCTGACTACGAGCAGTACTTC. The encoded protein is CAISSGKPDYEQYF.

The chain carries TRBV29-1 and TRBJ2-5, with unresolved D. Germline assignment: CDR1 SQVTM and CDR2 ANQGSEA. The CDR3 loop spans 12 amino acids. Trimming removed 7 bases from V and 5 bases from J, with 14 bases in between. The CDR3 loop is CSGTPSAETQYF. The CDR3 bases are TGCAGCGGAACCCCTTCAGCGGAGACCCAGTACTTC.

The chain employs TRBV11-2 and TRBJ1-2; D is unclear. Trimming took 5 bases from V and 7 from J, leaving 17 bases between them. CDR1 is SGHAT and CDR2 is FQNNGV in the germline V gene. The CDR3 has 14 residues. This CDR3 reads CASSLSAGSSGYTF. The DNA for the CDR3 is TGTGCCAGCAGCCTCAGCGCCGGGAGTTCTGGCTACACCTTC.

This clone was observed a single time. V is TRBV11-2 and J is TRBJ2-3, with 7 bases aligning to TRBD2. Per germline, CDR1 SGHAT and CDR2 FQNNGV. V was clipped by 1 base and J by 4 bases; unmatched bases: 2. The CDR3 has 14 amino acids. DNA for the CDR3: TGTGCCAGCAGCTTAGGGGGGAGGGCAGATACGCAGTATTTT. Its protein product is CASSLGGRADTQYF.

V is TRBV6-1 and J is TRBJ2-1; D is uncertain. The CDR3 runs 15 residues. CDR1 is MNHNS and CDR2 is SASEGT in the germline V gene. Trimming cost V 6 bases and J 5 bases, with 17 bases left between them. CDR3 sequence reads: CASRPPELVHNEQFF. For the CDR3, the DNA is TGTGCCAGCAGACCTCCCGAGTTGGTCCACAATGAGCAGTTCTTC.

The chain carries TRBV10-1 and TRBJ2-7, with 11 bases matching TRBD1. The CDR3 consists of 15 residues. J gave up 0 bases and V 5 bases, and 3 bases lay outside the gene matches. CDR1 is WNHNN, CDR2 SYGVQD, per germline (reference sequence). The CDR3 is CASSPGQGVSYEQYF. The CDR3 DNA is TGCGCCAGCAGTCCGGGACAGGGGGTCTCCTACGAGCAGTACTTC.

The chain uses TRBV18 and TRBJ2-7; 8 bases align to TRBD1. Germline assignment: CDR1 KGHSH and CDR2 LQKENI. V trimming: 1 base; J trimming: 1 base; junction bases outside the gene matches: 3. The CDR3 is 15 residues long. CDR3 in DNA: TGTGCCAGCTCACCACAGCAGGGGGCGTCCTACGAGCAGTACTTC. Translation: CASSPQQGASYEQYF.

The chain uses TRBV9 and TRBJ1-1, with unresolved D. The CDR3 has 15 residues. The V end lost 0 bases, the J end lost 4 bases, and 13 bases lay between the germline ends. Germline CDR1 is SGDLS and CDR2 is YYNGEE. In DNA, the CDR3 is TGTGCCAGCAGCGTAGGTGTCCTTAGCGGCACTGAAGCTTTCTTT. Amino acid sequence: CASSVGVLSGTEAFF. Full variable domain (missing parts from reference TRBV9 and TRBJ1-1): DSGVTQTPKHLITATGQRVTLRCSPRSGDLSVYWYQQSLDQGLQFLIQYYNGEERAKGNILERFSAQQFPDLHSELNLSSLELGDSALYFCASSVGVLSGTEAFFGQGTRLTVV.